The 7 T cell receptor beta chains below come from one sample, sequenced in a study of Ad26.COV2.S vaccination and SARS-CoV-2 variants. The data were produced by immunoSEQ multiplex PCR, yet TCRdb's version contains in-frame clones alone and is incomplete. Counted here are tens of thousands of clones, roughly 84% occurring once; the ten biggest clones make up roughly 15%. Sequencing used peripheral blood, obtained after recovery from COVID-19. The receptors were sampled from a human donor who had recovered from COVID-19.

This chain connects TRBV18 to TRBJ1-5, with D hard to call. From germline, CDR1 is KGHSH and CDR2 LQKENI. The CDR3 loop spans 13 amino acids. Trimming shortened V by 4 bases and J by 10 bases, and 14 bases separated the two germline ends. The CDR3 nucleotides are TGTGCCAGCTCACAAGTGGATAGAACACCCCAGCATTTT. Amino acids: CASSQVDRTPQHF.

Only one count was recorded for this clone. This chain uses TRBV12-5 with TRBJ2-7, with D perhaps TRBD2 (7 bases). V dropped 0 bases and J dropped 10 bases, with 13 bases sitting between them. The CDR3 has 13 residues. Germline CDR1 reads LGHNT; CDR2 reads FRNRAP. CDR3 region: CASGLVPGGGQYF. The CDR3 DNA follows: TGTGCTAGTGGTTTGGTACCGGGGGGCGGACAGTACTTC.

The chain uses TRBV5-4 and TRBJ2-2; TRBD1 matches 7 bases. CDR3 size: 14 residues. Trimming cost V 2 bases and J 7 bases; bases outside gene matches: 5. Germline V CDR1 and CDR2: SGHNT, YYREEE (reference sequence). The CDR3 DNA is TGTGCCAGCAGCTTCCAAGGGGGCCACGGGGAGCTGTTTTTT. Amino acid sequence: CASSFQGGHGELFF.

The V call is TRBV3-1 (or the pseudogene TRBV3-2), the J call TRBJ2-2; D may be TRBD2 (5 bases). The length of the CDR3 is 16 residues. Germline CDR1 LGHDT, CDR2 YNNKEL (reference sequence). V was clipped by 3 bases and J by 3 bases, with 14 bases between them. This CDR3 reads CASSHFRDGYTGELFF. In DNA form, the CDR3 reads TGTGCCAGCAGCCATTTCCGGGATGGCTACACCGGGGAGCTGTTTTTT.

The V call is TRBV7-6, the J call TRBJ2-5, with TRBD2 as a possible D gene (5 bases). The length of the CDR3 is 14 residues. Trimming cost V 0 bases and J 5 bases, with 10 bases left between them. CDR1 and CDR2 (germline): SGHVS, FNYEAQ. CDR3 loop: CASSLAAGGETQYF. DNA of the CDR3: TGTGCCAGCAGCTTAGCGGCAGGCGGGGAGACCCAGTACTTC.

V usage is TRBV2 and J usage is TRBJ2-1; D is unresolved. In germline, CDR1 is SNHLY, CDR2 FYNNEI. Deletions cut 2 bases from V and 11 bases from J, with 13 bases between. This CDR3 spans 13 amino acids. CDR3 nucleotide sequence: TGTGCCAGCAGTGAAAATCTGGCTCGTAAGCAGTTCTTC. Residues: CASSENLARKQFF.

This clone was seen only a few times. The chain uses TRBV7-3 and TRBJ1-1; D might be TRBD1 (5 bases). This CDR3 contains 15 residues. Looked up from germline, CDR1 is SGHTA and CDR2 is FQGTGA. V gave up 2 bases and J gave up 5 bases, with 15 bases separating them. The CDR3 DNA reads TGTGCCAGCAGCTTACATCAGGGTGGTAATACTGAAGCTTTCTTT. This encodes CASSLHQGGNTEAFF.